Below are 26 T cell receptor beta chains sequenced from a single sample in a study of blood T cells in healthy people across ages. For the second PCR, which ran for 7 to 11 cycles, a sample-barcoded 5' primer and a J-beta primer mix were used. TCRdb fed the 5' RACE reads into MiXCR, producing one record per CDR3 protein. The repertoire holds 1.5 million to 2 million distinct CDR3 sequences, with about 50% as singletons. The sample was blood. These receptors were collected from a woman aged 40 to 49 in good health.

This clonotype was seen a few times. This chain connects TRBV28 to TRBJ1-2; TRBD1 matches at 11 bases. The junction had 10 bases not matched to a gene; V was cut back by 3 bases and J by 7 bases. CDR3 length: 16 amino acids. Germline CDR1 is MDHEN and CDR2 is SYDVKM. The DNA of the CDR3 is TGTGCCAGCAGTTTCCCGCTCGGGACAGGGGGTTCTGGCTACACCTTC. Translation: CASSFPLGTGGSGYTF.

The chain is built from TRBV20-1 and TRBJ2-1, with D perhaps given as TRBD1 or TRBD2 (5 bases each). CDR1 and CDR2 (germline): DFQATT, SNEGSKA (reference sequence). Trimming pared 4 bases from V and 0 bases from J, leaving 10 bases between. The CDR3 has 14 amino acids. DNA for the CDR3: TGCAGTGCTAAGGACACTAGCTCCTACAATGAGCAGTTCTTC. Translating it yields CSAKDTSSYNEQFF.

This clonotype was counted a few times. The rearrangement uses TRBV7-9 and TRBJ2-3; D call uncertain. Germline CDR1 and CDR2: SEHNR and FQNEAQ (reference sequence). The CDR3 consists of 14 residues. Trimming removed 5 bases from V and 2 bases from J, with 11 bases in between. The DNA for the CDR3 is TGTGCCAGCAGCCTCCCCGCATCCACAGATACGCAGTATTTT. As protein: CASSLPASTDTQYF.

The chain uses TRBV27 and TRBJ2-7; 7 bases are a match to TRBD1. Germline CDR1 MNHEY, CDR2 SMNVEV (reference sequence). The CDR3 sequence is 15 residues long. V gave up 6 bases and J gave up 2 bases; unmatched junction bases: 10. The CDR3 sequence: CASSSLGQSPYEQYF. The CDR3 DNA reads TGTGCCAGCAGCAGTCTGGGACAGAGCCCCTACGAGCAGTACTTC.

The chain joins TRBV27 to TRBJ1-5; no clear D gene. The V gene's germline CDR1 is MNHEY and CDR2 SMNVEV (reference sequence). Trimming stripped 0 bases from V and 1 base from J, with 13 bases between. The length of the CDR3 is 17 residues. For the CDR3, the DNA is TGTGCCAGCAGTTTATCTTTCGGAACTCTGAGCAATCAGCCCCAGCATTTT. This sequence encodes CASSLSFGTLSNQPQHF.

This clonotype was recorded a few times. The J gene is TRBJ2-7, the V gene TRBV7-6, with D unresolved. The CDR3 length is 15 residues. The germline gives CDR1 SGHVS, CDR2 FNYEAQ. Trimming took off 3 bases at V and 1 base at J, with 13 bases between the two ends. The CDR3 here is CASSFSDQTSYEQYF. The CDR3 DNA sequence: TGTGCCAGCAGCTTCTCGGACCAGACGTCCTACGAGCAGTACTTC.

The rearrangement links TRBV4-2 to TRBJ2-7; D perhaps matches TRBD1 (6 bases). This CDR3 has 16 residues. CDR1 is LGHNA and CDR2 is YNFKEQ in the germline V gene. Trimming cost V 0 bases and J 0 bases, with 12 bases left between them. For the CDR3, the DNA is TGTGCCAGCAGCCAAGAAGCAGGGACAAGCTCCTACGAGCAGTACTTC. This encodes CASSQEAGTSSYEQYF.

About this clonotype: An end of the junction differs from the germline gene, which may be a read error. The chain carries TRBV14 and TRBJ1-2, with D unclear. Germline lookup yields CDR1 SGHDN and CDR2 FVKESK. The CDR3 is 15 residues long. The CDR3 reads CAGSQVPGFDYGYTF. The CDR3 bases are TGTGCCGGCAGCCAAGTTCCAGGTTTCGACTATGGCTACACCTTC.

The CDR3 DNA reads TGTGCCATCAGTGTGTTTGCAGGGGGCGCAAACTATGGCTACACCTTC. This sequence encodes CAISVFAGGANYGYTF. The rearrangement uses TRBV10-3 and TRBJ1-2; 8 bases map to TRBD1. From germline, CDR1 is ENHRY and CDR2 SYGVKD. The trim removed 4 bases at V and 2 bases at J, leaving 9 bases unmatched. The CDR3 is 16 residues long.

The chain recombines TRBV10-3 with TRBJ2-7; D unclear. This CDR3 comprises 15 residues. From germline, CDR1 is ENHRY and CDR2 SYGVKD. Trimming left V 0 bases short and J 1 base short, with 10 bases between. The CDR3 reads CAISESRGGSYEQYF. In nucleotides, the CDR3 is TGTGCCATCAGTGAGTCGCGCGGCGGATCCTACGAGCAGTACTTC.

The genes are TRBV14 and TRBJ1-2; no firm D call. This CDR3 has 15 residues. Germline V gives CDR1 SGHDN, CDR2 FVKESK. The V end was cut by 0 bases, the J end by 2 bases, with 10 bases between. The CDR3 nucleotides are TGTGCCAGCAGCCAAGAGGTCCGGGCGAACTATGGCTACACCTTC. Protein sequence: CASSQEVRANYGYTF.

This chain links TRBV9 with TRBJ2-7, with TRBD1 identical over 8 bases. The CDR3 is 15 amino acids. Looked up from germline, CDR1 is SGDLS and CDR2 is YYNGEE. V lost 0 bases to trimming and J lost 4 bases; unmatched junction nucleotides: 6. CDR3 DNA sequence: TGTGCCAGCAGCGTAGGGACAGGGCCAGGGTACGAGCAGTACTTC. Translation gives CASSVGTGPGYEQYF.

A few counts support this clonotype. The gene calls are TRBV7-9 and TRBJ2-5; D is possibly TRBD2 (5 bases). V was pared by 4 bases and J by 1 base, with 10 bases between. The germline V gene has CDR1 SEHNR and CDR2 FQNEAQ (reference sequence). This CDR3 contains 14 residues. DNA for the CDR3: TGTGCCAGCAGCTGGGAGTTTGGCCAAGAGACCCAGTACTTC. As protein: CASSWEFGQETQYF.

DNA for the CDR3: TGCGCCAGCGGAGACAGGGGCGAGCGGTACTTC. Its translation is CASGDRGERYF. The chain has TRBV5-1 and TRBJ2-4; 8 bases map to TRBD1. The CDR3 is made up of 11 amino acids. The V and J ends lost 7 bases and 15 bases, in that order; junction bases with no gene match: 9. Germline V CDR1 and CDR2: SGHRS, YFSETQ.

CDR3 in DNA: TGTGCCAGCACCCATAGCGGGCCAATGGGGAGTACGCAGTATTTT. This codes for CASTHSGPMGSTQYF. The gene calls are TRBV12-3 or TRBV12-4 and TRBJ2-3; TRBD2 matches 7 bases. V dropped 7 bases and J dropped 8; count of bases not matched to a gene: 15. The length of the CDR3 is 15 residues.

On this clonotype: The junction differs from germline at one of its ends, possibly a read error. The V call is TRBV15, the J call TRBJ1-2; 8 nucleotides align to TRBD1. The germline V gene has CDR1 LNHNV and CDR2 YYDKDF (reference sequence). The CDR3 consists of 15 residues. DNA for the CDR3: TGTGCCACCCGCAGACTCCCAGGGGGCAACTATGGCTACACCTTC. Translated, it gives CATRRLPGGNYGYTF.

The CDR3 nucleotides are TGTGCCAGCAGCTTAGTTCGGGGGGCGTTAGGCAATCAGCCCCAGCATTTT. It codes for CASSLVRGALGNQPQHF. The gene calls are TRBV7-8 and TRBJ1-5, with D possibly being TRBD1 (6 bases). The CDR3 is made up of 17 amino acids. From germline, CDR1 is SGHVS and CDR2 FQNEAQ. Trimming removed 1 base from V and 2 bases from J, with 15 bases in between.

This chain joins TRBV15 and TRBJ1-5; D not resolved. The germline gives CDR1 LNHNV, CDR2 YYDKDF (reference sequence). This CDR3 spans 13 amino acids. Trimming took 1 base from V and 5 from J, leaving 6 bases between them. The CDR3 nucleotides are TGTGCCACCAGCAGAGTTGCGGATCAGCCCCAGCATTTT. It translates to CATSRVADQPQHF.

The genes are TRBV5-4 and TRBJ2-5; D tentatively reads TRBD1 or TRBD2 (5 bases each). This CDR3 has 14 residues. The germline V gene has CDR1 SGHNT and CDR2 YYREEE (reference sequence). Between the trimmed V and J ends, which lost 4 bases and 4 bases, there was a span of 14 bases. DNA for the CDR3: TGTGCCAGCAGCCACACCGGGACCCTAGAGACCCAGTACTTC. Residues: CASSHTGTLETQYF. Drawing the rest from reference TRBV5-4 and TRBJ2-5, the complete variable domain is ETGVTQSPTHLIKTRGQQVTLRCSSQSGHNTVSWYQQALGQGPQFIFQYYREEENGRGNFPPRFSGLQFPNYSSELNVNALELDDSALYLCASSHTGTLETQYFGPGTRLLVL.

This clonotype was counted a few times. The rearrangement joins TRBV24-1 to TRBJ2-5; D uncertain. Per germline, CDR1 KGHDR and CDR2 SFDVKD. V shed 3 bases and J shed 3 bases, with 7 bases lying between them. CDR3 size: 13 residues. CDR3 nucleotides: TGTGCCACCAGTGATCCAGATAAAGAGACCCAGTACTTC. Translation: CATSDPDKETQYF.

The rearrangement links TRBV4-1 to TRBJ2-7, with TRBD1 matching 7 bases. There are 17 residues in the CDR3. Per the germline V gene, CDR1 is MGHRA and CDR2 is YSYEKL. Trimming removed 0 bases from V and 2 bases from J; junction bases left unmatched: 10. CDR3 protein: CASSQDGRGLVTYEQYF. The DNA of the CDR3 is TGCGCCAGCAGCCAAGATGGAAGGGGGCTTGTAACCTACGAGCAGTACTTC.

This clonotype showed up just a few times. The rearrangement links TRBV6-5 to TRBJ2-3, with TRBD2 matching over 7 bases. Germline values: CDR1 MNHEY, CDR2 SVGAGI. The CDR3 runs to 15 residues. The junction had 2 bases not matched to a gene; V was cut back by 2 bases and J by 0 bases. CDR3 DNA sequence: TGTGCCAGCAGTTACGGGGGGGACAGCACAGATACGCAGTATTTT. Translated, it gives CASSYGGDSTDTQYF.

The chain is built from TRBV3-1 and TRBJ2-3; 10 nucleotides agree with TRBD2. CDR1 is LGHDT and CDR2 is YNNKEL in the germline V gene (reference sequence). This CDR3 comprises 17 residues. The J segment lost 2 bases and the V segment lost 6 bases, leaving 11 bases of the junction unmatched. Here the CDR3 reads CASRESGGAPITDTQYF. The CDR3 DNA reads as TGTGCCAGCAGGGAGAGCGGGGGGGCACCAATCACAGATACGCAGTATTTT.

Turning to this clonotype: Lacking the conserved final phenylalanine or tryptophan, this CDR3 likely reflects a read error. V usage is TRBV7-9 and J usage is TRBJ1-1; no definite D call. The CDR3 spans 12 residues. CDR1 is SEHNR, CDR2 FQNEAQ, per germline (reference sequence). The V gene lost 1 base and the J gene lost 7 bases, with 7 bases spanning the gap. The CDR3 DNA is TGTGCCAGCAGCTTAGATTATGTTGAAGCTTTCTAT. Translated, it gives CASSLDYVEAFY.

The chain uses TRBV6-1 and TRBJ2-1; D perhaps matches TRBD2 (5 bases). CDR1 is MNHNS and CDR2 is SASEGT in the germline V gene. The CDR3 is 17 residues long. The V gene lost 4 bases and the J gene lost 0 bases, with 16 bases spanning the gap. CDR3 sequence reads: CASSAGLGPSSYNEQFF. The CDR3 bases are TGTGCCAGCAGTGCCGGACTGGGCCCTAGCTCCTACAATGAGCAGTTCTTC.

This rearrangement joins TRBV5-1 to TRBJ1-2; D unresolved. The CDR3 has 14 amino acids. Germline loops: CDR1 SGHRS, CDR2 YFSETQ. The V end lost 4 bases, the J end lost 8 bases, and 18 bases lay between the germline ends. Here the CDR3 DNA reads TGCGCCAGCAGCGAAGGTAGCGGAATCGGAGGCTACACCTTC. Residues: CASSEGSGIGGYTF.